Following are 22 T cell receptor beta chains from one sample sequenced in a study of OX40 agonist ivuxolimab in advanced cancers. Clones were read by immunoSEQ multiplex PCR, and TCRdb kept only the in-frame ones, dropping some. Altogether some 70,000 clones are present, approximately 83% being singletons, with the ten largest covering 0.75%. The specimen comprised CD4+ or CD8+ T cells sorted from blood, sampled in a trial of the OX40 agonist ivuxolimab. The receptors were gathered from an adult with an advanced solid tumor such as melanoma, head and neck, liver or kidney cancer.

This clone was seen only a few times. The chain combines TRBV5-4 with TRBJ2-3; no clear D. Between the trimmed V and J ends, which lost 0 bases and 2 bases, there was a span of 4 bases. There are 13 residues in the CDR3. Germline CDR1 and CDR2: SGHNT and YYREEE (reference sequence). As DNA, the CDR3 is TGTGCCAGCAGCTTGGGGACCACAGATACGCAGTATTTT. It encodes CASSLGTTDTQYF.

Worth noting for this clone: This CDR3 is also generated by other DNA sequences in the sample. V is TRBV2 and J is TRBJ1-2; weak D call: TRBD1 (5 bases). The V end lost 7 bases, the J end lost 7 bases, and 19 bases lay between the germline ends. Germline CDR1 and CDR2: SNHLY and FYNNEI. The CDR3 has 14 residues. The CDR3 protein is CASNEGRDSRGYTF. The CDR3 DNA follows: TGTGCCAGCAACGAGGGGAGGGATTCGCGTGGCTACACCTTC.

The chain has TRBV4-2 and TRBJ2-5, with D maybe TRBD2 (5 bases). The V gene's germline CDR1 is LGHNA and CDR2 YNFKEQ. The CDR3 consists of 13 residues. Trimming took 1 base from V and 7 from J, leaving 10 bases between them. The CDR3 protein is CASSQVPRATQYF. CDR3 coding DNA: TGTGCCAGCAGCCAAGTTCCGAGGGCGACCCAGTACTTC.

This clone was found once. Here the CDR3 DNA reads TGCGCCAGCAGCGCCGTGGGGACGAACAATGAGCAGTTCTTC. Its translation is CASSAVGTNNEQFF. This rearrangement joins TRBV5-1 to TRBJ2-1; the D gene could be TRBD1 or TRBD2 (5 bases each). Germline CDR1 is SGHRS and CDR2 is YFSETQ. Trimming removed 4 bases from V and 5 bases from J, with 13 bases in between. The CDR3 has 14 residues.

The rearrangement joins TRBV30 to TRBJ1-5; possibly TRBD1 for D (5 bases). The V end lost 1 base, the J end lost 2 bases, and 27 bases lay between the germline ends. Germline lookup yields CDR1 GTSNPN and CDR2 SVGIG (reference sequence). The CDR3 spans 20 residues. The CDR3 loop is CAWSDPRLGGISGGNQPQHF. For the CDR3, the DNA is TGTGCCTGGAGTGACCCGAGACTTGGGGGGATTAGCGGAGGCAATCAGCCCCAGCATTTT.

The rearrangement uses TRBV11-1 and TRBJ2-3; 7 bases are shared with TRBD2. Germline V gives CDR1 SGHAT, CDR2 FQDESV (reference sequence). This CDR3 has 16 residues. Trimming removed 1 base from V and 3 bases from J; junction bases left unmatched: 7. The CDR3 DNA follows: TGTGCCAGCAGCTTAGACTCACGGACTAGGACAGATACGCAGTATTTT. As protein: CASSLDSRTRTDTQYF.

The chain employs TRBV4-3 and TRBJ1-4; D gene unclear. The CDR3 covers 16 residues. Germline V lookup: CDR1 LGHNA, CDR2 YSLEER. Trimming removed 0 bases at V and 7 bases at J, with 15 bases between. The DNA of the CDR3 is TGCGCCAGCAGCCAAGATCTCGCAGGAGGAGGTGAAAAACTGTTTTTT. Its protein product is CASSQDLAGGGEKLFF.

This clone has more than one count but fewer than ten. This chain links TRBV9 with TRBJ1-6, with TRBD1 matching over 8 bases. Trimming cost V 4 bases and J 9 bases; bases outside gene matches: 9. There are 15 residues in the CDR3. The V gene's germline CDR1 is SGDLS and CDR2 YYNGEE. CDR3 sequence (DNA): TGTGCCAGCAGCACATCGACAGGGGCTGGTTCACCCCTCCACTTT. Protein sequence: CASSTSTGAGSPLHF.

V usage is TRBV5-6 and J usage is TRBJ2-5; TRBD1 matches at 8 bases. CDR3 size: 14 residues. After removal of 7 bases from V and 4 bases from J, the junction contained 9 bases not matched to a gene. Germline V gene sequence: CDR1 SGHDT, CDR2 YYEEEE. CDR3 protein: CASGTIDRGETQYF. As DNA, the CDR3 is TGTGCCAGCGGCACGATCGACAGGGGAGAGACCCAGTACTTC.

The chain employs TRBV7-2 and TRBJ1-3, with a possible D match to TRBD1 (6 bases). Trimming stripped 4 bases from V and 4 bases from J, with 14 bases between. The CDR3 totals 15 residues. Germline lookup yields CDR1 SGHTA and CDR2 FQGNSA. The CDR3 DNA follows: TGTGCCAGCAGCTACGCGGGGGGGCCAGGAAACACCATATATTTT. Translation gives CASSYAGGPGNTIYF.

This chain links TRBV27 with TRBJ1-6, with D unclear. Germline CDR1 MNHEY, CDR2 SMNVEV (reference sequence). The ends were cut back, 3 bases at V and 7 bases at J, with 16 bases in the middle. The length of the CDR3 is 16 residues. The CDR3: CASSLGTLTFNSPLHF. The CDR3 bases are TGTGCCAGCAGTTTGGGCACGTTGACCTTCAATTCACCCCTCCACTTT.

The chain is built from TRBV5-6 and TRBJ2-7; a weak D match, TRBD1 (6 bases). The germline V and J ends were trimmed by 0 bases and 3 bases, with 13 bases remaining between them. The V gene's germline CDR1 is SGHDT and CDR2 YYEEEE. CDR3 length: 15 residues. In DNA, the CDR3 is TGTGCCAGCAGCTTGGGCCGGGACATAAGCTACGAGCAGTACTTC. Its translation is CASSLGRDISYEQYF.

The rearrangement uses TRBV5-1 and TRBJ1-4; unclear D gene. In germline, CDR1 is SGHRS, CDR2 YFSETQ. CDR3 length: 16 residues. V shed 0 bases and J shed 0 bases, with 9 bases lying between them. CDR3 in DNA: TGCGCCAGCAGCTTGGGCGGACTCGCAACTAATGAAAAACTGTTTTTT. Its translation: CASSLGGLATNEKLFF. Supplemented by reference TRBV5-1 and TRBJ1-4, the full variable domain reads KAGVTQTPRYLIKTRGQQVTLSCSPISGHRSVSWYQQTPGQGLQFLFEYFSETQRNKGNFPGRFSGRQFSNSRSEMNVSTLELGDSALYLCASSLGGLATNEKLFFGSGTQLSVL.

The chain joins TRBV20-1 to TRBJ1-4, with D unresolved. Trimming removed 1 base at V and 8 bases at J, with 5 bases between. Germline V CDR1 and CDR2: DFQATT, SNEGSKA (reference sequence). This CDR3 spans 11 amino acids. This CDR3 reads CSARVGEKLFF. The CDR3 region has the DNA TGCAGTGCTAGAGTGGGGGAAAAACTGTTTTTT.

This clone was observed a few times. This sequence joins TRBV7-2 and TRBJ2-2; no clear D gene. There are 14 residues in the CDR3. V was cut by 0 bases and J by 5 bases, with 7 bases left in between. Germline-derived CDR1 and CDR2 are SGHTA and FQGNSA. CDR3 DNA: TGTGCCAGCAGCTTAGCACAGATAACCGGGGAGCTGTTTTTT. This codes for CASSLAQITGELFF.

The chain uses TRBV6-6 and TRBJ1-1, with D unresolved. Germline V gives CDR1 MNHNY, CDR2 SVGAGI (reference sequence). V gave up 5 bases and J gave up 0 bases, with 7 bases separating them. The CDR3 spans 13 residues. The CDR3 reads CASSPYLNTEAFF. As DNA, the CDR3 is TGTGCCAGCAGTCCGTACTTGAACACTGAAGCTTTCTTT.

The chain combines TRBV5-1 with TRBJ2-7; possible D gene TRBD2, 6 bases. Germline V gene lookup returns CDR1 SGHRS and CDR2 YFSETQ. Trimming left V 2 bases short and J 5 bases short, with 14 bases between. The CDR3 sequence is 14 residues long. The CDR3 spells CASSLPPEGNEQYF. The CDR3 bases are TGCGCCAGCAGCTTACCTCCGGAGGGGAACGAGCAGTACTTC.

This clone was counted once. This chain joins TRBV7-2 and TRBJ2-7; D remains unclear. CDR3 size: 14 residues. Trimming took off 8 bases at V and 0 bases at J, with 14 bases between the two ends. The germline V gene has CDR1 SGHTA and CDR2 FQGNSA. The CDR3 here is CASCRFVGSYEQYF. The CDR3 bases are TGTGCCAGCTGTCGGTTTGTCGGCTCCTACGAGCAGTACTTC.

With respect to this clone: As the CDR3 is not closed by the conserved phenylalanine or tryptophan, this likely results from a read error. The limits of the CDR3 on the DNA are not certain, so only TCRdb's listed CDR3 is given. The gene calls are TRBV6-1 and TRBJ1-1; TRBD1 is the table's D call and was not checked against the DNA. Counting both end residues, the CDR3 totals 11 amino acids. Looked up from germline, CDR1 is MNHNS and CDR2 is SASEGT. Here the CDR3 reads CASSEIGGHYT.

The rearrangement uses TRBV5-1 and TRBJ2-1; a weak D match, TRBD1 (6 bases). Germline CDR1 SGHRS, CDR2 YFSETQ. The V gene lost 6 bases and the J gene lost 5 bases, with 15 bases spanning the gap. CDR3 size: 14 residues. CDR3 in DNA: TGCGCCAGCAAACAGGGTGCGAGAAACAATGAGCAGTTCTTC. This codes for CASKQGARNNEQFF. Combining the CDR3 with reference TRBV5-1 and TRBJ2-1 gives the whole variable domain KAGVTQTPRYLIKTRGQQVTLSCSPISGHRSVSWYQQTPGQGLQFLFEYFSETQRNKGNFPGRFSGRQFSNSRSEMNVSTLELGDSALYLCASKQGARNNEQFFGPGTRLTVL.

The J gene is TRBJ2-1, the V gene TRBV28, with D maybe TRBD1 (5 bases). This CDR3 is 11 amino acids long. The V end was cut by 5 bases, the J end by 12 bases, with 11 bases between. Germline V CDR1 and CDR2: MDHEN, SYDVKM. The CDR3 bases are TGTGCCAGCAGTACGGAACAGGTGCAGTTCTTC. The encoded protein is CASSTEQVQFF. Full variable domain (outside the CDR3, taken from reference TRBV28 and TRBJ2-1): DVKVTQSSRYLVKRTGEKVFLECVQDMDHENMFWYRQDPGLGLRLIYFSYDVKMKEKGDIPEGYSVSREKKERFSLILESASTNQTSMYLCASSTEQVQFFGPGTRLTVL.

This chain connects TRBV7-9 to TRBJ1-4; possible D gene TRBD1, 5 bases. The V gene's germline CDR1 is SEHNR and CDR2 FQNEAQ (reference sequence). CDR3 size: 16 residues. V lost 7 bases, J lost 5 bases, and 20 bases lay in between. CDR3 residues: CASNPPTDSRNEKLFF. Here the CDR3 DNA reads TGTGCCAGCAACCCGCCGACTGACAGTCGGAATGAAAAACTGTTTTTT.